A selection of T cell receptor beta chains follows, all from one sample in a study of cytomegalovirus exposure and HLA in healthy donors. The method was immunoSEQ multiplex PCR; TCRdb's version includes in-frame clones alone and lacks a portion of them. The sample includes roughly 330,000 clones, around 90% of them seen just once. The sequenced material came from PBMCs. These receptor sequences come from a woman aged 30 to 39 in good health and CMV-seropositive. Both conserved end residues are part of each CDR3. D genes are given only for firm matches. Rows may omit the clone size; those that give it use once, few, many or a size class.

>few|TRBJ2-7|TRBV7-6|TRBD1
TGTGCCAGCAGCCCACTACCCGACAGGGCCTACGAGCAGTACTTC
CASSPLPDRAYEQYF
>once|TRBJ1-3|TRBV6-6|-
TGTGCCAGCAGCGATAATTTGACAGGACTCAAAAACACCATATATTTT
CASSDNLTGLKNTIYF
>-|TRBJ1-1|TRBV9|-
TGTGCCAGCAGCGACTCTCGGACAGTCACTGAAGCTTTCTTT
CASSDSRTVTEAFF
>few|TRBJ2-3|TRBV5-1|-
TGCGCCAGCAGCTTGGACTACGCCCTCACAGATACGCAGTATTTT
CASSLDYALTDTQYF
>-|TRBJ2-1|TRBV27|-
TGTGCCAGCAGTTCACAAGTTGCCTACAATGAGCAGTTCTTC
CASSSQVAYNEQFF
>-|TRBJ1-2|TRBV7-9|TRBD1
TGTGCCAGCGCGGAGGGGACAGGGTTCACCTTC
CASAEGTGFTF
>-|TRBJ2-3|TRBV19|TRBD2
TGTGCCAGTAGTTCTCTCTGGAGCGGGAGGACAGATACGCAGTATTTT
CASSSLWSGRTDTQYF
>-|TRBJ1-1|TRBV28|TRBD1
TGTGCCAGCAGTTCCCCCGGGACAGCAAAAGCTTTCTTT
CASSSPGTAKAFF
>-|TRBJ1-3|TRBV6-5|TRBD1
TGTGCCAGCAGTTCCTTGAGCGACAGGGGAAGGAACACCATATATTTT
CASSSLSDRGRNTIYF
>-|TRBJ2-5|TRBV6-1|-
TGTGCCAGCAGTGAAGGGTTAGCGATCCAAGAGACCCAGTACTTC
CASSEGLAIQETQYF
>-|TRBJ2-7|TRBV27|-
TGTGCCAGCAGTTCCCGCTACATCGACTCCTACGAGCAGTACTTC
CASSSRYIDSYEQYF
>-|TRBJ1-4|TRBV13|-
TGTGCCAGCAGCTCCGGGCCACCCGAAGGGGAAAAACTGTTTTTT
CASSSGPPEGEKLFF
>-|TRBJ2-7|TRBV6-6|TRBD1
TGTGCCAGCAGTTACGGGGCAGGGGGCGCGTACGAGCAGTACTTC
CASSYGAGGAYEQYF
>-|TRBJ2-7|TRBV6-1|-
TGTGCCAGCAGTGATACGCTAGCGTTCGACGAGCAGTACTTC
CASSDTLAFDEQYF
>-|TRBJ2-7|TRBV5-1|TRBD1
TGCGCCAGCAGCACCGGGACAGGGGGCTCGTACGAGCAGTACTTC
CASSTGTGGSYEQYF
>-|TRBJ2-1|TRBV7-3|-
TGTGCCAGCAGCTTAACGGGAAGTTTAGGGGGCTCCTACAATGAGCAGTTCTTC
CASSLTGSLGGSYNEQFF
>-|TRBJ1-5|TRBV7-2|-
TGTGCCAGCAGCTTCGGCGAGGGGTTGCGTGGGAATCAGCCCCAGCATTTT
CASSFGEGLRGNQPQHF
>-|TRBJ1-1|TRBV11-2|-
TGTGCCAGCAGCTTAGTTGACACGGTCAAAGCTTTCTTT
CASSLVDTVKAFF
>-|TRBJ1-1|TRBV19|-
TGTGCCAGTAGTATCGTCGGGACCTCGCCGAACACTGAAGCTTTCTTT
CASSIVGTSPNTEAFF
>-|TRBJ1-5|TRBV19|TRBD1
TGTGCCAGTAGTACCTCGACAGGGTTTCAGCCCCAGCATTTT
CASSTSTGFQPQHF
>-|TRBJ1-2|TRBV27|-
TGTGCCAGCAGTTTTTGGGGCTCCGGGGGGGCAGACTATGGCTACACCTTC
CASSFWGSGGADYGYTF
>-|TRBJ2-5|TRBV2|TRBD2
TGTGCCAGCAGCGCGGGGGCTAGCGGGAGGAGGGGAGAGACCCAGTACTTC
CASSAGASGRRGETQYF
>-|TRBJ1-2|TRBV27|TRBD1
TGTGCCAGCACCCCCAGGGGGGGGTATGGCTACACCTTC
CASTPRGGYGYTF
>once|TRBJ2-7|TRBV13|TRBD1
TGTGCCAGCAGCTCACGGGACAGGTGGTACGAGCAGTACTTC
CASSSRDRWYEQYF
>-|TRBJ2-2|TRBV7-8|-
TGTGCCAGCAGCTTAGTCGGGGGGCTCACCGGGGAGCTGTTTTTT
CASSLVGGLTGELFF
>-|TRBJ2-7|TRBV4-3|TRBD1
TGCGCCAGCAGCCAAGATCGGGACAGGGGGCACTACGAGCAGTACTTC
CASSQDRDRGHYEQYF
>-|TRBJ2-1|TRBV9|-
TGTGCCAGCAGCGCCGGACGGGGAAAAACCTACAATGAGCAGTTCTTC
CASSAGRGKTYNEQFF
>-|TRBJ2-3|TRBV30|TRBD1
TGTGCCTGGAGCGAGGGGACAGGGGACAGCACAGATACGCAGTATTTT
CAWSEGTGDSTDTQYF
>-|TRBJ2-1|TRBV29-1|TRBD1
TGCAGCGGGGACAGAAACAATGAGCAGTTCTTC
CSGDRNNEQFF
>-|TRBJ2-7|TRBV4-2|TRBD1
TGTGCCAGCAGCCAAGATCATACAGGGGGGTCGGGTGAGCAGTACTTC
CASSQDHTGGSGEQYF
>few|TRBJ1-6|TRBV27|-
TGTGCCAGCAGTTTGCAAGATTCACCCCTCCACTTT
CASSLQDSPLHF
>-|TRBJ2-3|TRBV7-3|-
TGTGCCAGCAGCTTAATAGGACAGACCACAGATACGCAGTATTTT
CASSLIGQTTDTQYF
>-|TRBJ2-7|TRBV29-1|-
TGCAGCGTTGGAACAATAGGGGAGAGCTCCTACGAGCAGTACTTC
CSVGTIGESSYEQYF
>-|TRBJ1-5|TRBV9|-
TGTGCCAGCAGCGTAAGTGGGGGAAGCAATCAGCCCCAGCATTTT
CASSVSGGSNQPQHF
>once|TRBJ1-4|TRBV5-1|TRBD1
TGCGCCAGCAGCCCCGGGACAGGGGTGGAAAAACTGTTTTTT
CASSPGTGVEKLFF
>-|TRBJ2-1|TRBV19|-
TGTGCCAGTACCACAGGATGGTCCCGTCAGCAGTTCTTC
CASTTGWSRQQFF
>-|TRBJ2-7|TRBV6-5|TRBD1
TGTGCCAGCAGTTACTCTTCAGGGGGCCCCTACGAGCAGTACTTC
CASSYSSGGPYEQYF
>-|TRBJ2-7|TRBV9|TRBD1
TGTGCCAGCAGCGAGACGACAGGGTCCTACGAGCAGTACTTC
CASSETTGSYEQYF
>-|TRBJ2-7|TRBV10-3|TRBD1
TGTGCCATCAGTGAGCCTAAACGACAGGGAATAAACGAGCAGTACTTC
CAISEPKRQGINEQYF
>once|TRBJ2-3|TRBV7-3|TRBD1
TGTGCCAGCAGCCCACAGGGGTTCCACGGAACGCAGTATTTT
CASSPQGFHGTQYF
>-|TRBJ2-5|TRBV13|TRBD2
TGTGCCAGCAGCTTCTCAACTGGACTAGCGGAGACCCAGTACTTC
CASSFSTGLAETQYF
>-|TRBJ2-7|TRBV18|-
TGTGCCAGCTCGTCGAGGGCCTACGAGCAGTACTTC
CASSSRAYEQYF
>-|TRBJ2-2|TRBV13|-
TGTGCCAGCAGCTTAGGTGGCAGCCATTCCGAATTATCGACCGGGGAGCTGTTTTTT
CASSLGGSHSELSTGELFF
>-|TRBJ2-7|TRBV19|-
TGTGCCAGTAGTATACGGGGAGACCCGCGGGAGCAGTACTTC
CASSIRGDPREQYF
>once|TRBJ2-2|TRBV19|TRBD1
TGTGCCAGTATTAAGGACAGGGGAAACACCGGGGAGCTGTTTTTT
CASIKDRGNTGELFF
>-|TRBJ1-3|TRBV6-1|-
TGTGCCAGCAGTACAGGGATTGTATCTGGAAACACCATATATTTT
CASSTGIVSGNTIYF
>-|TRBJ2-7|TRBV7-8|TRBD1
TGTGCCAGCAGCTTAGGACAGGGGACCTACGAGCAGTACTTC
CASSLGQGTYEQYF
>once|TRBJ1-4|TRBV18|TRBD1
TGTGCCAGCTCACCGGGACAGGGGCAAATTGGTGAAAAACTGTTTTTT
CASSPGQGQIGEKLFF
>once|TRBJ1-1|TRBV4-1|-
TGCGCCAGCAGCCAAGCCCCCCCCAGAGGGGCTTTCTTT
CASSQAPPRGAFF
>-|TRBJ2-7|TRBV27|-
TGTGCCAGCGCCGGCACTCGGGCCTCCATTTACGAGCAGTACTTC
CASAGTRASIYEQYF
>-|TRBJ2-7|TRBV5-1|-
TGCGCCAGCAGTCCCTCCTACGAGCAGTACTTC
CASSPSYEQYF
>-|TRBJ2-3|TRBV2|-
TGTGCCAGCAGTGACACTAGCACAGATACGCAGTATTTT
CASSDTSTDTQYF
>-|TRBJ2-3|TRBV28|-
TGTGCCACCCTCATATCAGGGCTGCAAGATACGCAGTATTTT
CATLISGLQDTQYF
>-|TRBJ2-3|TRBV5-1|-
TGCGCCAGCAGCCCCGATGGTAGCACAGATACGCAGTATTTT
CASSPDGSTDTQYF
>few|TRBJ2-7|TRBV19|TRBD1
TGTGCCAGTAGACCCACAGGGGTGGCCTACGAGCAGTACTTC
CASRPTGVAYEQYF
>-|TRBJ2-7|TRBV13|-
TGTGCCCCCCAGGACGAGCAGTACTTC
CAPQDEQYF
>few|TRBJ2-7|TRBV4-1|-
TGCGCCAGCAGCCACCCCTGGGACTCCGACGAGCAGTACTTC
CASSHPWDSDEQYF